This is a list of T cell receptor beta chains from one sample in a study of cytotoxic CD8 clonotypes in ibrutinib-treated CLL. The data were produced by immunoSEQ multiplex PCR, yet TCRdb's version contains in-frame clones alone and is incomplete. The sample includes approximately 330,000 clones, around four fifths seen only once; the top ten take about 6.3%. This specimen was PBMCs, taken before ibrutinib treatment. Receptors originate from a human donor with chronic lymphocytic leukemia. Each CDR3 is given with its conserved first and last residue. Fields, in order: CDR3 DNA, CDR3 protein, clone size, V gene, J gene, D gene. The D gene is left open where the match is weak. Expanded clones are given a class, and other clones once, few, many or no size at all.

cdr3_nt: TGTGCCAGCACCGAGAATAGACAGGGGCAAAGAAAGTTCTTC; cdr3_aa: CASTENRQGQRKFF; clone_size: .; v_call: TRBV2; j_call: TRBJ2-1; d_call: TRBD1
cdr3_nt: TGTGCCAGCAGTGATCCTAGACAGGGAGACACTGAAGCTTTCTTT; cdr3_aa: CASSDPRQGDTEAFF; clone_size: .; v_call: TRBV25-1; j_call: TRBJ1-1; d_call: TRBD1
cdr3_nt: TGTGCCAGCAGTCCCCGGGCTAGCAATCAGCCCCAGCATTTT; cdr3_aa: CASSPRASNQPQHF; clone_size: few; v_call: TRBV27; j_call: TRBJ1-5; d_call: .
cdr3_nt: TGCGCCAGCAGCTTGAGTCTAAACAATGAGCAGTTCTTC; cdr3_aa: CASSLSLNNEQFF; clone_size: few; v_call: TRBV5-1; j_call: TRBJ2-1; d_call: .
cdr3_nt: TGCGCCAGCAGCCCAAAATTGCCTAGCGGGAACTACGAGCAGTACTTC; cdr3_aa: CASSPKLPSGNYEQYF; clone_size: once; v_call: TRBV4-3; j_call: TRBJ2-7; d_call: TRBD2
cdr3_nt: TGTGCCAGCAGCTACAGCGGGGGTGACTATGGCTACACCTTC; cdr3_aa: CASSYSGGDYGYTF; clone_size: .; v_call: TRBV7-2; j_call: TRBJ1-2; d_call: .
cdr3_nt: TGTGCCAGCGGAACGGACAGGGAACCGCCAGATACGCAGTATTTT; cdr3_aa: CASGTDREPPDTQYF; clone_size: once; v_call: TRBV21-1; j_call: TRBJ2-3; d_call: .
cdr3_nt: TGTGCCAGCAGTTACTTGGCAGGGGGCTCCGAGCAGTACTTC; cdr3_aa: CASSYLAGGSEQYF; clone_size: few; v_call: TRBV6-5; j_call: TRBJ2-7; d_call: TRBD1
cdr3_nt: TGCGCCAGCAGCCAAGATTACACTAGCTCGCTCGAGCAGTACTTC; cdr3_aa: CASSQDYTSSLEQYF; clone_size: .; v_call: TRBV4-3; j_call: TRBJ2-7; d_call: .
cdr3_nt: TGTGCCAGCAGTTTGGACAGGGCCCACGAGCAGTACTTC; cdr3_aa: CASSLDRAHEQYF; clone_size: .; v_call: TRBV27; j_call: TRBJ2-7; d_call: TRBD1
cdr3_nt: TGTGCCAGCAGCTTAGCGTCTGGCGAGACCCAGTACTTC; cdr3_aa: CASSLASGETQYF; clone_size: .; v_call: TRBV7-6; j_call: TRBJ2-5; d_call: .
cdr3_nt: TGCAGCGTTGAAGATGCCGCGGAGCAGTACTTC; cdr3_aa: CSVEDAAEQYF; clone_size: .; v_call: TRBV29-1; j_call: TRBJ2-7; d_call: .
cdr3_nt: TGCAGCGTTGCGCCCCAGCCCAACGAGCAGTACTTC; cdr3_aa: CSVAPQPNEQYF; clone_size: .; v_call: TRBV29-1; j_call: TRBJ2-7; d_call: .
cdr3_nt: TGTGCCAGCAGCGTAGTCGGTTTCTCTGGGGCCAACGTCCTGACTTTC; cdr3_aa: CASSVVGFSGANVLTF; clone_size: .; v_call: TRBV9; j_call: TRBJ2-6; d_call: .
cdr3_nt: TGCGCCAGCAGTCAGATGACAGGGGTGAACACTGAAGCTTTCTTT; cdr3_aa: CASSQMTGVNTEAFF; clone_size: .; v_call: TRBV5-1; j_call: TRBJ1-1; d_call: TRBD1
cdr3_nt: TGTGCCACCAGCAGAGCACCGCAGGGAAGTGGCAATCAGCCCCAGCATTTT; cdr3_aa: CATSRAPQGSGNQPQHF; clone_size: few; v_call: TRBV15; j_call: TRBJ1-5; d_call: .